This T cell receptor (beta chain) was documented in a study of blood T cell repertoires in COVID-19. Across the study: Nucleic acid was either cDNA or gDNA, and it came from T cells, B-cell-depleted T cells, or PBMCs.

This clone was seen once. Per the authors' pipeline: Reference gene primer amplification in the assay estimated nucleated cell counts. The table came from immunoSEQ multiplex PCR; TCRdb's copy has only in-frame clones and leaves some out. V, J and clone size reflect that table, while D and trimming were determined from the DNA. The table includes tens of thousands of clones, around 85% detected once. The CDR3 extends over 15 amino acids. Germline V gene data show CDR1 as SGHDT and CDR2 as YYEEEE. Trimming left V 1 base short and J 0 bases short, with 7 bases between. The gene calls are TRBV5-6 and TRBJ2-2; D remains ambiguous. This receptor was obtained from a woman of 80 years or more with active or convalescent COVID-19. The sample was peripheral blood. The CDR3 coding sequence is TGTGCCAGCAGCTTGATTGTTACGAACACCGGGGAGCTGTTTTTT. Translation: CASSLIVTNTGELFF. Combining the CDR3 with reference TRBV5-6 and TRBJ2-2 gives the whole variable domain DAGVTQSPTHLIKTRGQQVTLRCSPKSGHDTVSWYQQALGQGPQFIFQYYEEEERQRGNFPDRFSGHQFPNYSSELNVNALLLGDSALYLCASSLIVTNTGELFFGEGSRLTVL.